This TCR beta chain was obtained from a study of CXCR3-negative and CXCR3-positive naive CD8 T cells. Broader study findings: Naive cells with CXCR3 showed TRB CDR3s that were more hydrophobic than those in CXCR3-negative naive cells. TRBV-TRBJ usage matched between naive CXCR3-negative and CXCR3-positive cells but not between memory cells.

Libraries were UMI-labeled 5' RACE TRB cDNA. TCRdb re-called the 5' RACE reads; every CDR3 protein appears as one record, without DNA. Its clone listing holds about 120,000 distinct CDR3 sequences. Every individual CD8+ T cell subset underwent sorting in triplicate at approximately 300,000 cells apiece. In the case of this clonotype: Its target is not known.

The CDR3 totals 16 residues. The germline CDR1 and CDR2 sequences are LNHNV and YYDKDF (reference sequence). The TCR comes from a human donor in good health. Some clones in this sample may be carry-over from other donors' samples. Specimen: naive CXCR3+ CD8+ T cells from blood. Subset: CD45RO-CCR7+CD27+CD95- naive CD8+ T cells expressing CXCR3 (TNR3+). The rearrangement joins TRBV15 to TRBJ1-6. This CDR3 reads CATTGQREGHNSPLHF.